The 22 T cell receptor beta chains listed next were all sequenced from one sample in a study of blood T cell repertoires in COVID-19. The method was immunoSEQ multiplex PCR; TCRdb's version includes in-frame clones alone and lacks a portion of them. Of around 300,000 clones detected, around 87% appear once; the ten largest clones hold about 5.2%. The sample was PBMCs or T cells enriched from blood (not recorded which). These receptors originate from a woman in her 30s who had recovered from COVID-19.

The chain recombines TRBV18 with TRBJ2-5; D may be TRBD1 (5 bases). V shed 2 bases and J shed 3 bases, with 7 bases lying between them. This CDR3 spans 13 amino acids. Germline values: CDR1 KGHSH, CDR2 LQKENI. The CDR3 region is CASSPGAEETQYF. Here the CDR3 DNA reads TGTGCCAGCTCACCAGGGGCCGAAGAGACCCAGTACTTC.

The chain has TRBV9 and TRBJ2-3; D perhaps matches TRBD2 (5 bases). This CDR3 has 12 amino acids. V was pared by 3 bases and J by 11 bases, with 13 bases between. Per the germline V gene, CDR1 is SGDLS and CDR2 is YYNGEE. CDR3 DNA: TGTGCCAGCAGCGCTTCCGGGATGGTGCAGTATTTT. As protein: CASSASGMVQYF.

V and J are TRBV11-2 and TRBJ1-3; perhaps TRBD1 as D (6 bases). The V and J ends lost 5 bases and 7 bases respectively, with 15 bases between them. The length of the CDR3 is 14 residues. Germline CDR1 and CDR2: SGHAT and FQNNGV. The CDR3 region is CASSPDRVGNTIYF. CDR3 bases: TGTGCCAGCAGCCCGGACAGAGTGGGGAACACCATATATTTT.

V is TRBV7-9 and J is TRBJ2-7; no reliable D call. V was pared by 1 base and J by 3 bases, with 4 bases between. In germline, CDR1 is SEHNR, CDR2 FQNEAQ (reference sequence). This CDR3 comprises 12 residues. The CDR3 spells CASSLVNYEQYF. CDR3 in DNA: TGTGCCAGCAGCTTAGTAAACTACGAGCAGTACTTC.

This clone was seen a few times. V is TRBV10-3 and J is TRBJ1-1, with a weak D call TRBD1 (5 bases). Germline CDR1 reads ENHRY; CDR2 reads SYGVKD. This CDR3 has 18 amino acids. The V end lost 5 bases, the J end lost 3 bases, and 25 bases lay between the germline ends. In DNA, the CDR3 is TGTGCCATCAGTCGGGCACAGTCAGGGTCGTTAGCGGACACTGAAGCTTTCTTT. This encodes CAISRAQSGSLADTEAFF.

V and J are TRBV6-4 and TRBJ2-1; D possibly corresponds to TRBD2 (6 bases). V lost 6 bases, J lost 4 bases, and 13 bases lay in between. Germline lookup yields CDR1 MRHNA and CDR2 SNTAGT. The length of the CDR3 is 14 residues. CDR3 in DNA: TGTGCCAGCAGCCGGAGGGGCCTATACAATGAGCAGTTCTTC. Encoded protein: CASSRRGLYNEQFF.

The rearrangement joins TRBV2 to TRBJ2-7; 9 bases fit TRBD1. The CDR3 sequence is 13 residues long. The V segment lost 11 bases and the J segment 6 bases; nucleotides outside the gene matches: 11. Germline-derived CDR1 and CDR2 are SNHLY and FYNNEI. Here the CDR3 reads CACQRDRAVEQYF. DNA for the CDR3: TGTGCCTGTCAGCGGGACAGGGCCGTCGAGCAGTACTTC. Based on the CDR3 plus reference TRBV2 and TRBJ2-7, the full variable domain is EPEVTQTPSHQVTQMGQEVILRCVPISNHLYFYWYRQILGQKVEFLVSFYNNEISEKSEIFDDQFSVERPDGSNFTLKIRSTKLEDSAMYFCACQRDRAVEQYFGPGTRLTVT.

The J gene is TRBJ1-4, the V gene TRBV6-5; 8 bases align to TRBD1. The germline V gene has CDR1 MNHEY and CDR2 SVGAGI. The J segment lost 3 bases and the V segment lost 4 bases, leaving 7 bases of the junction unmatched. The CDR3 sequence is 16 residues long. This chain's CDR3 is CASSSTGVNPNEKLFF. CDR3 nucleotides: TGTGCCAGCAGTTCGACAGGGGTTAACCCTAATGAAAAACTGTTTTTT.

The gene calls are TRBV5-4 and TRBJ1-1; perhaps TRBD1 as D (5 bases). Germline CDR1 and CDR2: SGHNT and YYREEE (reference sequence). The CDR3 has 16 amino acids. The germline V and J ends were trimmed by 0 bases and 1 base, with 13 bases remaining between them. The CDR3 reads CASSLAGGRGNTEAFF. CDR3 nucleotides: TGTGCCAGCAGCTTGGCCGGGGGGAGGGGGAACACTGAAGCTTTCTTT.

The V gene is TRBV27, the J gene TRBJ1-2; D might be TRBD1 (6 bases). The V gene's germline CDR1 is MNHEY and CDR2 SMNVEV (reference sequence). Trimming took 5 bases from V and 4 from J, leaving 11 bases between them. The CDR3 consists of 13 residues. The CDR3 is CASSVTGSYGYTF. The CDR3 nucleotides read TGTGCCAGCAGTGTCACAGGGTCCTATGGCTACACCTTC.

V is TRBV20-1 and J is TRBJ1-2; D is undetermined. The CDR3 covers 11 residues. The germline V gene encodes CDR1 DFQATT and CDR2 SNEGSKA (reference sequence). The V end lost 0 bases, the J end lost 4 bases, and 3 bases lay between the germline ends. The CDR3: CSARDLYGYTF. CDR3 coding DNA: TGCAGTGCTAGAGATCTCTATGGCTACACCTTC.

The chain joins TRBV6-5 to TRBJ2-2; 8 nucleotides agree with TRBD1. Germline values: CDR1 MNHEY, CDR2 SVGAGI. Unmatched junction bases numbered 2, after V lost 4 bases and J lost 4 bases. The CDR3 runs to 14 residues. Here the CDR3 reads CASSSDRATGELFF. In DNA form, the CDR3 reads TGTGCCAGCAGTTCGGACAGGGCCACCGGGGAGCTGTTTTTT.

CDR3 region: CASSSDRERGQPQHF. The CDR3, as DNA: TGTGCCAGCAGCTCAGACAGGGAGAGGGGTCAGCCCCAGCATTTT. V gene TRBV5-6 combines with J gene TRBJ1-5, with 7 bases lining up with TRBD1. This CDR3 spans 15 amino acids. The ends lost 3 bases at V and 6 bases at J; junction bases unmatched: 9. Per the germline V gene, CDR1 is SGHDT and CDR2 is YYEEEE.

The V and J genes are TRBV2 and TRBJ2-6; 7 positions agree with TRBD1. The germline V gene encodes CDR1 SNHLY and CDR2 FYNNEI. This CDR3 is built from 17 residues. The trim removed 4 bases at V and 1 base at J, leaving 7 bases unmatched. For the CDR3, the DNA is TGTGCCAGCAGTGGACAGGGTAGTAGGTCTGGGGCCAACGTCCTGACTTTC. Amino acid sequence: CASSGQGSRSGANVLTF.

The chain carries TRBV5-4 and TRBJ2-2, with 9 bases aligning to TRBD1. Per germline, CDR1 SGHNT and CDR2 YYREEE (reference sequence). This CDR3 is 15 amino acids long. The junction had 6 bases not matched to a gene; V was cut back by 4 bases and J by 5 bases. The chain's CDR3 is CASSSDRGKTGELFF. The DNA for the CDR3 is TGTGCCAGCAGCAGCGACAGGGGGAAGACCGGGGAGCTGTTTTTT.

The chain has TRBV21-1 and TRBJ2-2; no DNA check was done on the table's D call, TRBD1. TRBV21-1 is deemed a pseudogene. The CDR3 loop spans 16 amino acids. The CDR3 here is CASSRTGTGDNGELFF. As DNA, the CDR3 is TGTGCCAGCAGCAGAACCGGGACAGGGGACAACGGGGAGCTGTTTTTT.

The chain links TRBV5-6 to TRBJ1-2; 7 bases map to TRBD1. Germline assignment: CDR1 SGHDT and CDR2 YYEEEE. The CDR3 is 15 residues long. V dropped 4 bases and J dropped 7; count of bases not matched to a gene: 13. The CDR3 nucleotides read TGTGCCAGCAGCGCCCTTACAGGGGTAAGGTCTGGCTACACCTTC. Protein: CASSALTGVRSGYTF.

The table lists this clone with a few counts. V usage is TRBV6-5 and J usage is TRBJ1-1; D gene ambiguous. The CDR3 is 15 residues long. Germline values: CDR1 MNHEY, CDR2 SVGAGI. V gave up 0 bases and J gave up 2 bases, with 10 bases separating them. CDR3 protein: CASSYSISLNTEAFF. DNA for the CDR3: TGTGCCAGCAGTTACTCGATCAGTTTAAACACTGAAGCTTTCTTT.

This clone was seen just once. The J gene is TRBJ1-6, the V gene TRBV4-2, with D maybe TRBD1 (5 bases). The ends were cut back, 1 base at V and 8 bases at J, with 15 bases in the middle. Per germline, CDR1 LGHNA and CDR2 YNFKEQ. The CDR3 covers 16 residues. This chain's CDR3 is CASSQVLWGRDSPLHF. CDR3 bases: TGTGCCAGCAGCCAAGTTTTGTGGGGGAGGGATTCACCCCTCCACTTT.

The rearrangement joins TRBV4-3 to TRBJ1-2, with D perhaps TRBD1 (6 bases). Germline V gene lookup returns CDR1 LGHNA and CDR2 YSLEER. The CDR3 sequence is 13 residues long. Trimming pared 3 bases from V and 5 bases from J, leaving 10 bases between. The CDR3 bases are TGCGCCAGCAGCCAGCCACAGGGATATGGCTACACCTTC. The encoded protein is CASSQPQGYGYTF.

The chain is built from TRBV5-1 and TRBJ1-1, with D uncertain. The CDR3 loop spans 15 amino acids. With 0 bases removed from V and 0 bases from J, the gap between germline ends came to 9 bases. The V gene's germline CDR1 is SGHRS and CDR2 YFSETQ. The CDR3 nucleotides are TGCGCCAGCAGCTTGGGACTGAGTATGAACACTGAAGCTTTCTTT. Residues: CASSLGLSMNTEAFF.

The chain combines TRBV2 with TRBJ1-1; no reliable D call. Germline CDR1 and CDR2: SNHLY and FYNNEI. This CDR3 spans 13 amino acids. Trimming removed 11 bases at V and 11 bases at J, with 24 bases between. As DNA, the CDR3 is TGTGCCGGCCTCGGAGACCCCCTGAAGTGGGCTTTCTTT. Translation: CAGLGDPLKWAFF. Full variable domain (outside the CDR3, taken from reference TRBV2 and TRBJ1-1): EPEVTQTPSHQVTQMGQEVILRCVPISNHLYFYWYRQILGQKVEFLVSFYNNEISEKSEIFDDQFSVERPDGSNFTLKIRSTKLEDSAMYFCAGLGDPLKWAFFGQGTRLTVV.